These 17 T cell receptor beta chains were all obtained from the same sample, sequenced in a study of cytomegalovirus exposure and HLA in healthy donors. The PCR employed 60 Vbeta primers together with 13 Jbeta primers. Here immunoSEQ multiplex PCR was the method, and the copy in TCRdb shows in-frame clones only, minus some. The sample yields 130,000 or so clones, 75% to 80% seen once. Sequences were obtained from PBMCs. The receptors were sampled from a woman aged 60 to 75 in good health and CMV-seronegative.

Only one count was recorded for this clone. The CDR3 nucleotides read TGTGCCAGCAGCTCGGGACTCCTATCACCCCTCCACTTT. This gives the protein CASSSGLLSPLHF. The V call is TRBV7-9, the J call TRBJ1-6; TRBD1 is a possible D gene (5 bases). Germline assignment: CDR1 SEHNR and CDR2 FQNEAQ (reference sequence). This CDR3 comprises 13 residues. The V and J ends lost 4 bases and 10 bases respectively, with 11 bases between them.

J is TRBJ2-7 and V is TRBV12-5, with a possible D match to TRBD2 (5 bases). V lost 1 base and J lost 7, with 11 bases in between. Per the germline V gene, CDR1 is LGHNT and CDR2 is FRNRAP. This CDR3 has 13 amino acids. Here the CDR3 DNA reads TGTGCTAGTGGTTTGGACATTACGGGGGAGCAGTACTTC. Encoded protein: CASGLDITGEQYF.

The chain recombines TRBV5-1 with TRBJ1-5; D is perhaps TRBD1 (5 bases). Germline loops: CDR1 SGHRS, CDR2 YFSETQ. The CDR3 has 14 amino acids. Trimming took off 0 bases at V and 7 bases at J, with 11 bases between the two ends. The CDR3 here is CASSLDGGLQPQHF. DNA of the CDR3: TGCGCCAGCAGCTTGGACGGGGGTCTACAGCCCCAGCATTTT.

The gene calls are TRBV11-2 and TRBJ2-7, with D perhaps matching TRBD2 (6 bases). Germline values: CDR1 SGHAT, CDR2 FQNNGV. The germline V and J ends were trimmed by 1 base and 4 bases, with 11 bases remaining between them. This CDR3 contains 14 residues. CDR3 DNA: TGTGCCAGCAGCTTAGGCGGGAAAACTTACGAGCAGTACTTC. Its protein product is CASSLGGKTYEQYF. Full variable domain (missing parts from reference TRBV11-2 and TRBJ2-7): EAGVAQSPRYKIIEKRQSVAFWCNPISGHATLYWYQQILGQGPKLLIQFQNNGVVDDSQLPKDRFSAERLKGVDSTLKIQPAKLEDSAVYLCASSLGGKTYEQYFGPGTRLTVT.

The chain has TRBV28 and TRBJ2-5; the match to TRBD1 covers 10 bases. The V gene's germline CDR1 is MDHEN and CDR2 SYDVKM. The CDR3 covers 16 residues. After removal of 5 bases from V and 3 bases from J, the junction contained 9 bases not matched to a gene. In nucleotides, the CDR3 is TGTGCCAGCAGTGACCCAACCGGGACAGGGGAAGAGACCCAGTACTTC. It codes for CASSDPTGTGEETQYF.

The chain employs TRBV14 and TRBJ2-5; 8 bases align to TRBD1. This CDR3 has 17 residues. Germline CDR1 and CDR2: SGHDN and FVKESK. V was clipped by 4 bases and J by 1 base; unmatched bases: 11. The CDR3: CASSLRWDRNLQETQYF. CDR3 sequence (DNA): TGTGCCAGCAGCCTGCGATGGGACAGGAACCTCCAAGAGACCCAGTACTTC.

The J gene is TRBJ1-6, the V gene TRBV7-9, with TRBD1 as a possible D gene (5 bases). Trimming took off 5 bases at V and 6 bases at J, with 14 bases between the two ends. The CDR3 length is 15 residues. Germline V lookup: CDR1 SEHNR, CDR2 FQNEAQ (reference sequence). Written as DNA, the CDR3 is TGTGCCAGCAGCCGAAAGGAGGGGAGTAATTCACCCCTCCACTTT. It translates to CASSRKEGSNSPLHF.

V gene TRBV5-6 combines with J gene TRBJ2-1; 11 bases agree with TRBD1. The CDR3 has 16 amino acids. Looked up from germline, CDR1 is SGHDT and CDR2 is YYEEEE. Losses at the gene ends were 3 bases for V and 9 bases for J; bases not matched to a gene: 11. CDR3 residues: CASSSPGTGGFGEQFF. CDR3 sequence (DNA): TGTGCCAGCAGCTCGCCAGGGACAGGGGGGTTTGGTGAGCAGTTCTTC.

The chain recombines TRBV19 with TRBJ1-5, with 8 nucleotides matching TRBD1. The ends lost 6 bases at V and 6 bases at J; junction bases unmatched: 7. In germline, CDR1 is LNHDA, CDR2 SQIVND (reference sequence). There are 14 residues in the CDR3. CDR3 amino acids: CASRDAGGFQPQHF. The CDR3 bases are TGTGCCAGTAGGGATGCAGGGGGCTTTCAGCCCCAGCATTTT.

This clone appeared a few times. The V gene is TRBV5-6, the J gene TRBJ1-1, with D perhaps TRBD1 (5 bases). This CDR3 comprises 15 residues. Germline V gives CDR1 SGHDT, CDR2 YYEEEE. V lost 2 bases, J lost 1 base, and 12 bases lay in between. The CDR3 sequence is CASSFYQGRNTEAFF. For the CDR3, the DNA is TGTGCCAGCAGCTTTTACCAGGGTAGGAACACTGAAGCTTTCTTT. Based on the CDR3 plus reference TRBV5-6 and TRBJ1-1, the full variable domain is DAGVTQSPTHLIKTRGQQVTLRCSPKSGHDTVSWYQQALGQGPQFIFQYYEEEERQRGNFPDRFSGHQFPNYSSELNVNALLLGDSALYLCASSFYQGRNTEAFFGQGTRLTVV.

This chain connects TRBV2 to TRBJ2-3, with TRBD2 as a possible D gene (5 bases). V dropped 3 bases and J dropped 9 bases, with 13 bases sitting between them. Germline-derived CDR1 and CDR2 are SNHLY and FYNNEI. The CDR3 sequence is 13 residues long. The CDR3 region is CASSESGVGTQYF. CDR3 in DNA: TGTGCCAGCAGTGAGTCCGGGGTCGGAACGCAGTATTTT.

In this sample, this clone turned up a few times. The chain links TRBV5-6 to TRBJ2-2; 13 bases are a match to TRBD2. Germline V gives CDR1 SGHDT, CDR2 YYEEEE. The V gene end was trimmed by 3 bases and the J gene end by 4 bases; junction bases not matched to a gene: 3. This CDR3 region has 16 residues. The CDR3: CASSSGLAGRTGELFF. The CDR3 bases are TGTGCCAGCAGCTCGGGACTAGCGGGGCGCACCGGGGAGCTGTTTTTT.

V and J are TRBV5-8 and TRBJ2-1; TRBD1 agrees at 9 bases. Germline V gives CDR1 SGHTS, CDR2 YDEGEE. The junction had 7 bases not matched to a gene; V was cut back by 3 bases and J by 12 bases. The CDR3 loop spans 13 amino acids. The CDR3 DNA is TGTGCCAGCAGCTCCTACAGGGGGCAGGGGCAGTTCTTC. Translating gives CASSSYRGQGQFF.

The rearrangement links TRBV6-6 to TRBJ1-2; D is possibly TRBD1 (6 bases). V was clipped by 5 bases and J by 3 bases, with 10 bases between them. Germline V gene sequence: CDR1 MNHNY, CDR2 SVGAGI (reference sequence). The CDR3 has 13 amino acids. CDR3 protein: CASSHEGDYGYTF. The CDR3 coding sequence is TGTGCCAGCAGTCACGAGGGGGACTATGGCTACACCTTC.

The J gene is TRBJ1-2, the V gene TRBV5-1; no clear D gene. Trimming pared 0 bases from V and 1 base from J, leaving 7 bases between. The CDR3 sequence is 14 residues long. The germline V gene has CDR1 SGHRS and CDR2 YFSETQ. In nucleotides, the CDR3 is TGCGCCAGCAGCTTGGCACCAGATAACTATGGCTACACCTTC. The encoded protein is CASSLAPDNYGYTF.

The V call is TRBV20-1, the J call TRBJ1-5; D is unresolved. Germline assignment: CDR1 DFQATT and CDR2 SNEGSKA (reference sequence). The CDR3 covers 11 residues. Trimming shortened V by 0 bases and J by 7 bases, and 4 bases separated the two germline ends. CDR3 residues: CSARDGQPQHF. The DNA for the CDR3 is TGCAGTGCTAGAGACGGGCAGCCCCAGCATTTT.

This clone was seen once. For the CDR3, the DNA is TGTGCCAGCGGGCGGAGGGCAGATACGCAGTATTTT. The encoded protein is CASGRRADTQYF. V is TRBV7-6 and J is TRBJ2-3; TRBD2 might be the D (6 bases). V was shortened by 8 bases and J by 4 bases, with 10 bases between the two germline ends. The germline CDR1 and CDR2 sequences are SGHVS and FNYEAQ. This CDR3 is 12 amino acids long. The full variable domain, with the rest looked up from reference TRBV7-6 and TRBJ2-3, is GAGVSQSPRYKVTKRGQDVALRCDPISGHVSLYWYRQALGQGPEFLTYFNYEAQQDKSGLPNDRFSAERPEGSISTLTIQRTEQRDSAMYRCASGRRADTQYFGPGTRLTVL.